The 28 T cell receptor beta chains presented below share a single source sample, sequenced in a study of PD-L1 blockade in urothelial cancer. Time point in this sample: peripheral blood 6 weeks after treatment start. Profiled with immunoSEQ multiplex PCR; TCRdb holds only in-frame clones, not every one. The repertoire holds 40,000 to 55,000 clones, with roughly 86% as singletons. The input for sequencing was PBMCs, taken around atezolizumab (anti-PD-L1) treatment. The source is a man aged 60 to 69 with urothelial cancer.

V is TRBV28 and J is TRBJ2-3; 13 bases map to TRBD2. The germline CDR1 and CDR2 sequences are MDHEN and SYDVKM. The CDR3 runs 14 residues. J gave up 7 bases and V 4 bases, and 2 bases lay outside the gene matches. CDR3 region: CASSWTSGGYTQYF. The CDR3 nucleotides are TGTGCCAGCAGTTGGACTAGCGGGGGTTATACGCAGTATTTT. The entire variable domain, with the rest obtained from reference TRBV28 and TRBJ2-3, is as follows: DVKVTQSSRYLVKRTGEKVFLECVQDMDHENMFWYRQDPGLGLRLIYFSYDVKMKEKGDIPEGYSVSREKKERFSLILESASTNQTSMYLCASSWTSGGYTQYFGPGTRLTVL.

V and J are TRBV5-6 and TRBJ1-2; D perhaps matches TRBD1 (5 bases). CDR1 and CDR2 (germline): SGHDT, YYEEEE. With 5 bases removed from V and 3 bases from J, the gap between germline ends came to 23 bases. The CDR3 is made up of 17 amino acids. The CDR3 sequence is CASSFRPGTGGDYGYTF. DNA of the CDR3: TGTGCCAGCAGTTTCCGACCAGGAACCGGAGGGGACTATGGCTACACCTTC.

The table lists this clone with a count of one. This chain connects TRBV6-5 to TRBJ1-1; no firm D call. The CDR3 length is 14 residues. Trimming removed 6 bases at V and 1 base at J, with 12 bases between. Per germline, CDR1 MNHEY and CDR2 SVGAGI. CDR3 coding DNA: TGTGCCAGCAGAGAAAGTGCAGGGAACACTGAAGCTTTCTTT. Translation: CASRESAGNTEAFF.

This clone has more than one count but fewer than ten. The gene calls are TRBV19 and TRBJ2-2, with no clear D. The length of the CDR3 is 13 residues. Trimming cost V 5 bases and J 5 bases, with 9 bases left between them. Germline CDR1 reads LNHDA; CDR2 reads SQIVND (reference sequence). The CDR3 region is CASSVTGTGELFF. For the CDR3, the DNA is TGTGCCAGTAGTGTGACGGGTACCGGGGAGCTGTTTTTT.

This chain links TRBV5-1 with TRBJ2-2; no definite D call. V lost 0 bases, J lost 4 bases, and 16 bases lay in between. This CDR3 has 17 residues. Germline V gene data show CDR1 as SGHRS and CDR2 as YFSETQ. In DNA, the CDR3 is TGCGCCAGCAGCTTGGCTGCGTCGGGTTGGAGCACCGGGGAGCTGTTTTTT. This codes for CASSLAASGWSTGELFF.

The CDR3 region is CASSPRQVETQYF. In nucleotides, the CDR3 is TGTGCCAGCAGCCCGCGACAGGTTGAGACCCAGTACTTC. The chain uses TRBV7-2 and TRBJ2-5, with TRBD1 as a possible D gene (6 bases). The CDR3 length is 13 residues. Trimming removed 5 bases at V and 5 bases at J, with 12 bases between. Germline V CDR1 and CDR2: SGHTA, FQGNSA.

V is TRBV30 and J is TRBJ2-2; possible D gene TRBD2, 5 bases. V was cut by 2 bases and J by 6 bases, with 7 bases left in between. The CDR3 sequence is 12 residues long. Germline-derived CDR1 and CDR2 are GTSNPN and SVGIG (reference sequence). The CDR3 spells CAWSLRAGELFF. As DNA, the CDR3 is TGTGCCTGGAGTCTGAGGGCCGGGGAGCTGTTTTTT.

The gene calls are TRBV4-1 and TRBJ1-1; D might be TRBD1 (5 bases). The CDR3 loop spans 14 amino acids. The V and J ends lost 3 bases and 7 bases respectively, with 15 bases between them. The V gene's germline CDR1 is MGHRA and CDR2 YSYEKL. The CDR3 DNA reads as TGCGCCAGCAGCCAGCCAACAGGTTCGAATGAAGCTTTCTTT. Amino acids: CASSQPTGSNEAFF.

The chain links TRBV18 to TRBJ1-4; a weak D match, TRBD1 (6 bases). V was shortened by 2 bases and J by 3 bases, with 10 bases between the two germline ends. The CDR3 consists of 15 residues. Germline-derived CDR1 and CDR2 are KGHSH and LQKENI. The chain's CDR3 is CASSPNTGSNEKLFF. The CDR3 DNA follows: TGTGCCAGCTCACCAAATACAGGGTCTAATGAAAAACTGTTTTTT.

V usage is TRBV6-1 and J usage is TRBJ1-3; D call uncertain. With 4 bases removed from V and 0 bases from J, the gap between germline ends came to 7 bases. Germline lookup yields CDR1 MNHNS and CDR2 SASEGT. This CDR3 is built from 14 residues. The CDR3 DNA sequence: TGTGCCAGCAGTGGGAGATACTCTGGAAACACCATATATTTT. Translating it yields CASSGRYSGNTIYF.

The J gene is TRBJ2-3, the V gene TRBV5-4; D gene uncertain. CDR1 and CDR2 from the germline V gene are SGHNT and YYREEE (reference sequence). Deletions cut 5 bases from V and 5 bases from J, with 9 bases between. This CDR3 region has 12 residues. The CDR3, as DNA: TGTGCCAGCAGTATAACCGGAGATACGCAGTATTTT. Protein product: CASSITGDTQYF.

The chain combines TRBV11-2 with TRBJ1-5; 10 nucleotides agree with TRBD1. V shed 5 bases, J shed 0 bases, and the junction held 1 base outside the gene matches. Per the germline V gene, CDR1 is SGHAT and CDR2 is FQNNGV. CDR3 length: 15 residues. The CDR3, as DNA: TGTGCCAGCAGCCGGACAGGGGGTAGCAATCAGCCCCAGCATTTT. It translates to CASSRTGGSNQPQHF.

The J gene is TRBJ1-2, the V gene TRBV6-1; no definite D call. This CDR3 spans 15 amino acids. The V gene lost 4 bases and the J gene lost 0 bases, with 12 bases spanning the gap. Germline CDR1 MNHNS, CDR2 SASEGT. CDR3 bases: TGTGCCAGCAGTGTTGCGGTTCCCACTAACTATGGCTACACCTTC. Translated, it gives CASSVAVPTNYGYTF.

The chain recombines TRBV29-1 with TRBJ1-1; D may be TRBD1 (5 bases). Looked up from germline, CDR1 is SQVTM and CDR2 is ANQGSEA. The V end was cut by 7 bases, the J end by 4 bases, with 16 bases between. This CDR3 region has 13 residues. The CDR3 here is CSASLGGVTEAFF. CDR3 nucleotides: TGCAGCGCGAGCTTAGGAGGGGTCACTGAAGCTTTCTTT. The entire variable domain, with the rest obtained from reference TRBV29-1 and TRBJ1-1, is as follows: SAVISQKPSRDICQRGTSLTIQCQVDSQVTMMFWYRQQPGQSLTLIATANQGSEATYESGFVIDKFPISRPNLTFSTLTVSNMSPEDSSIYLCSASLGGVTEAFFGQGTRLTVV.

This chain links TRBV6-5 with TRBJ2-3; tentatively, D is TRBD2 (6 bases). CDR3 size: 14 residues. Germline CDR1 MNHEY, CDR2 SVGAGI. V dropped 10 bases and J dropped 2 bases, with 16 bases sitting between them. CDR3 protein: CATKAGRFTDTQYF. Written as DNA, the CDR3 is TGTGCCACTAAGGCGGGACGTTTCACAGATACGCAGTATTTT.

This clone has a single count. The chain carries TRBV27 and TRBJ1-3, with D perhaps matching TRBD1 (5 bases). Trimming left V 2 bases short and J 3 bases short, with 11 bases between. The CDR3 sequence is 15 residues long. Germline CDR1 is MNHEY and CDR2 is SMNVEV (reference sequence). The CDR3 DNA reads TGTGCCAGCAGTTTAACCCCAGGGCTTGGAAACACCATATATTTT. Translation gives CASSLTPGLGNTIYF.

This chain joins TRBV6-6 and TRBJ2-5, with D hard to call. Trimming cost V 2 bases and J 5 bases, with 9 bases left between them. Germline-derived CDR1 and CDR2 are MNHNY and SVGAGI (reference sequence). The CDR3 runs to 13 residues. CDR3 loop: CASSYRSEETQYF. In DNA form, the CDR3 reads TGTGCCAGCAGTTACCGTTCGGAGGAGACCCAGTACTTC.

The rearrangement uses TRBV19 and TRBJ1-2, with 9 bases identical to TRBD1. Germline values: CDR1 LNHDA, CDR2 SQIVND (reference sequence). V dropped 8 bases and J dropped 2; count of bases not matched to a gene: 3. This CDR3 contains 13 residues. CDR3 sequence: CASGDRENYGYTF. The CDR3 coding sequence is TGTGCCAGTGGGGACAGGGAGAACTATGGCTACACCTTC.

The chain employs TRBV18 and TRBJ1-1; TRBD1 agrees at 7 bases. Losses at the gene ends were 5 bases for V and 1 base for J; bases not matched to a gene: 7. CDR3 length: 15 amino acids. CDR1 is KGHSH and CDR2 is LQKENI in the germline V gene. The CDR3 is CASSGTGDWNTEAFF. The DNA of the CDR3 is TGTGCCAGCTCAGGAACAGGGGATTGGAACACTGAAGCTTTCTTT.

The gene calls are TRBV19 and TRBJ1-6; weak D call: TRBD1 (5 bases). V lost 9 bases, J lost 5 bases, and 11 bases lay in between. The CDR3 is 13 amino acids. Looked up from germline, CDR1 is LNHDA and CDR2 is SQIVND (reference sequence). CDR3 nucleotide sequence: TGTGCCAGCCGCAGGGTAGATAATTCACCCCTCCACTTT. The encoded protein is CASRRVDNSPLHF.

The chain carries TRBV25-1 and TRBJ2-3; TRBD1 might be the D (5 bases). The V gene lost 9 bases and the J gene lost 2 bases, with 12 bases spanning the gap. The CDR3 sequence is 13 residues long. The germline CDR1 and CDR2 sequences are MGHDK and SYGVNS. CDR3 in DNA: TGTGCCAGTTCCAGGGAAAACACAGATACGCAGTATTTT. The encoded protein is CASSRENTDTQYF. Together with reference TRBV25-1 and TRBJ2-3, the CDR3 gives the full variable domain: EADIYQTPRYLVIGTGKKITLECSQTMGHDKMYWYQQDPGMELHLIHYSYGVNSTEKGDLSSESTVSRIRTEHFPLTLESARPSHTSQYLCASSRENTDTQYFGPGTRLTVL.

The chain recombines TRBV15 with TRBJ2-7, with 10 bases fitting TRBD1. Germline-derived CDR1 and CDR2 are LNHNV and YYDKDF (reference sequence). With V trimmed by 5 bases and J by 3 bases, 4 bases remained unmatched. CDR3 length: 14 amino acids. CDR3 residues: CATSGGTGVYEQYF. CDR3 nucleotide sequence: TGTGCCACCAGCGGGGGGACAGGGGTCTACGAGCAGTACTTC.

The V gene is TRBV9, the J gene TRBJ2-2; D remains ambiguous. Germline V lookup: CDR1 SGDLS, CDR2 YYNGEE. V lost 2 bases and J 7 bases, leaving 15 bases between the germline ends. The CDR3 extends over 15 amino acids. The CDR3 region has the DNA TGTGCCAGCAGCGTTAATAGTATTAGTAGCGGGGAGCTGTTTTTT. Its translation: CASSVNSISSGELFF.

The chain carries TRBV29-1 and TRBJ1-1; D is undetermined. V was clipped by 5 bases and J by 3 bases, with 13 bases between them. Per germline, CDR1 SQVTM and CDR2 ANQGSEA. The CDR3 is 13 residues long. The DNA of the CDR3 is TGCAGCGTTCGAAAAACGGTGGACACTGAAGCTTTCTTT. Translated: CSVRKTVDTEAFF.

The chain recombines TRBV19 with TRBJ2-6, with D perhaps TRBD2 (6 bases). The V gene's germline CDR1 is LNHDA and CDR2 SQIVND (reference sequence). The CDR3 sequence is 15 residues long. V was clipped by 6 bases and J by 2 bases, with 11 bases between them. Here the CDR3 DNA reads TGTGCCAGTAGGCCGCCGGGGGCTGGGGCCAACGTCCTGACTTTC. Translation gives CASRPPGAGANVLTF.

The gene calls are TRBV6-1 and TRBJ2-1, with D possibly TRBD2 on 5 matching bases. The V gene's germline CDR1 is MNHNS and CDR2 SASEGT. The CDR3 runs 13 residues. The ends were cut back, 3 bases at V and 8 bases at J, with 11 bases in the middle. CDR3 amino acids: CASSDRGWDEQFF. The CDR3 DNA sequence: TGTGCCAGCAGTGACCGGGGATGGGATGAGCAGTTCTTC.

The chain's CDR3 is CASRKGLPYNEQFF. The CDR3 DNA reads TGTGCCAGCAGGAAGGGACTGCCCTACAATGAGCAGTTCTTC. The J gene is TRBJ2-1, the V gene TRBV5-4, with D possibly TRBD2 on 6 matching bases. Between the trimmed V and J ends, which lost 5 bases and 2 bases, there was a span of 11 bases. CDR1 is SGHNT and CDR2 is YYREEE in the germline V gene (reference sequence). The CDR3 totals 14 residues.

This clone was seen just once. This chain joins TRBV29-1 and TRBJ1-2; no definite D call. This CDR3 is 14 amino acids long. V dropped 2 bases and J dropped 1 base, with 11 bases sitting between them. Germline loops: CDR1 SQVTM, CDR2 ANQGSEA. The CDR3 nucleotides are TGCAGCGTTGAAACTTCTCGGAGTAACTATGGCTACACCTTC. Amino acid sequence: CSVETSRSNYGYTF.